The 23 T cell receptor beta chains in this list originate from one sample, sequenced in a study of vaccination and CD4 T cells after COVID-19. No antigen is known for these receptors. Sequenced with the Oncomine TCR Beta short-read assay was DNA taken from cultured CD4+ T cells. One entry per CDR3 protein, called by TCRdb with MiXCR from the PCR reads. The data contain about 20,000 distinct CDR3 sequences, about 40% of them singletons. The time point: late sampling 161 to 241 days after vaccination in a few convalescent patients. This sample's treatment: roughly 10-day PBMC culture with coronavirus spike peptide pools or control peptides (ViraFEST assay). The sample consisted of CD4+ T cells from blood, cultured in vitro, taken about 7 months after SARS-CoV-2 vaccination. The receptors derive from a human donor who had recovered from COVID-19.

V and J are TRBV20-1 and TRBJ2-1; the match to TRBD2 covers 13 bases. This CDR3 is 15 amino acids long. CDR1 DFQATT and CDR2 SNEGSKA come from the germline V gene (reference sequence). The V segment lost 8 bases and the J segment 0 bases; nucleotides outside the gene matches: 4. The CDR3: CSPTSGGASYNEQFF. DNA for the CDR3: TGCAGTCCTACTAGCGGGGGGGCCTCCTACAATGAGCAGTTCTTC.

Only a few counts were recorded for this clonotype. This rearrangement joins TRBV20-1 to TRBJ2-3; 7 bases fit TRBD2. Trimming cost V 0 bases and J 1 base; bases outside gene matches: 4. Germline loops: CDR1 DFQATT, CDR2 SNEGSKA (reference sequence). The CDR3 spans 15 residues. The CDR3 coding sequence is TGCAGTGCTAGAGATTTCCGGGAGGGCACAGATACGCAGTATTTT. This sequence encodes CSARDFREGTDTQYF.

The chain is built from TRBV4-1 and TRBJ2-3; 7 positions agree with TRBD2. V dropped 5 bases and J dropped 1; count of bases not matched to a gene: 6. Germline CDR1 reads MGHRA; CDR2 reads YSYEKL. This CDR3 is built from 15 residues. The CDR3 DNA reads as TGCGCCAGCAGCAGGGCTAGCGGTGGCACAGATACGCAGTATTTT. This translates into CASSRASGGTDTQYF.

This clonotype was detected only a few times. The chain recombines TRBV7-2 with TRBJ1-1; D not resolved. The V gene lost 1 base and the J gene lost 4 bases, with 7 bases spanning the gap. The V gene's germline CDR1 is SGHTA and CDR2 FQGNSA. The CDR3 totals 13 residues. The DNA of the CDR3 is TGTGCCAGCAGCTTAGGGGTTAGCACTGAAGCTTTCTTT. Its protein is CASSLGVSTEAFF.

The CDR3, as DNA: TGCAGTGCTTCGACTAGCAAGTCCTACGAGCAGTACTTC. Protein: CSASTSKSYEQYF. The rearrangement uses TRBV20-1 and TRBJ2-7; 7 bases fit TRBD2. Germline V gene lookup returns CDR1 DFQATT and CDR2 SNEGSKA (reference sequence). V was pared by 5 bases and J by 1 base, with 5 bases of the junction left unmatched. There are 13 residues in the CDR3.

This clonotype came up a few times. The V gene is TRBV7-9, the J gene TRBJ2-3; no clear D gene. The CDR3 totals 15 residues. Germline V CDR1 and CDR2: SEHNR, FQNEAQ (reference sequence). Trimming took 3 bases from V and 0 from J, leaving 10 bases between them. CDR3 sequence reads: CASSFWSPSTDTQYF. Here the CDR3 DNA reads TGTGCCAGCAGCTTCTGGAGCCCTAGCACAGATACGCAGTATTTT.

The V gene is TRBV7-9, the J gene TRBJ2-2; 9 bases are a match to TRBD1. The CDR3 totals 16 residues. Germline assignment: CDR1 SEHNR and CDR2 FQNEAQ (reference sequence). Trimming cost V 5 bases and J 3 bases; bases outside gene matches: 7. Here the CDR3 DNA reads TGTGCCAGCAGCATGTACCGGGACAGGGACACCGGGGAGCTGTTTTTT. Residues: CASSMYRDRDTGELFF.

This chain joins TRBV6-1 and TRBJ2-5, with 7 bases lining up with TRBD1. The V gene's germline CDR1 is MNHNS and CDR2 SASEGT. V was clipped by 2 bases and J by 4 bases; unmatched bases: 7. The CDR3 has 15 amino acids. CDR3 amino acids: CASSEPGQSPETQYF. The CDR3 DNA is TGTGCCAGCAGTGAACCGGGACAGAGCCCAGAGACCCAGTACTTC.

The V call is TRBV30, the J call TRBJ2-7; 7 bases line up with TRBD2. The V gene end was trimmed by 6 bases and the J gene end by 6 bases; junction bases not matched to a gene: 2. The CDR3 is 10 residues long. The germline V gene encodes CDR1 GTSNPN and CDR2 SVGIG (reference sequence). The CDR3 here is CACCGGEQYF. CDR3 coding DNA: TGTGCCTGCTGCGGGGGCGAGCAGTACTTC. The full variable domain, in which reference TRBV30 and TRBJ2-7 provide the parts outside the CDR3, is SQTIHQWPATLVQPVGSPLSLECTVEGTSNPNLYWYRQAAGRGLQLLFYSVGIGQISSEVPQNLSASRPQDRQFILSSKKLLLSDSGFYLCACCGGEQYFGPGTRLTVT.

A few counts support this clonotype. The chain is built from TRBV20-1 and TRBJ1-2; 8 bases are shared with TRBD1. Germline V CDR1 and CDR2: DFQATT, SNEGSKA (reference sequence). This CDR3 is built from 13 residues. The ends lost 2 bases at V and 6 bases at J; junction bases unmatched: 5. CDR3 sequence: CSARLQGANGYTF. CDR3 nucleotide sequence: TGCAGTGCTAGACTGCAGGGGGCGAATGGCTACACCTTC.

The gene calls are TRBV24-1 and TRBJ2-2, with 12 bases matching TRBD1. CDR3 length: 17 residues. Trimming took 3 bases from V and 5 from J; bases not matched to a gene: 6. CDR1 KGHDR and CDR2 SFDVKD come from the germline V gene. CDR3 sequence: CATSDAGTGGLTGELFF. CDR3 DNA: TGTGCCACCAGTGATGCCGGGACAGGGGGCTTGACCGGGGAGCTGTTTTTT.

V usage is TRBV1 and J usage is TRBJ2-7; the D segment call TRBD2 is taken from the table without a DNA check. TRBV1 is a documented pseudogene. The CDR3 has 15 amino acids. The CDR3: CTSSQGEGNSYEQYF. In DNA, the CDR3 is TGCACCAGCAGCCAAGGAGAGGGCAATTCCTACGAGCAGTACTTC.

This clonotype was observed a few times. The chain has TRBV7-8 and TRBJ2-7; perhaps TRBD1 as D (7 bases). Germline CDR1 SGHVS, CDR2 FQNEAQ. Trimming removed 5 bases from V and 0 bases from J, with 17 bases in between. The CDR3 contains 16 residues. The CDR3 sequence: CASSPAGQTLSYEQYF. In DNA form, the CDR3 reads TGTGCCAGCAGCCCGGCGGGACAGACCCTCTCCTACGAGCAGTACTTC.

This clonotype has only a few counts. The rearrangement joins TRBV6-2 or TRBV6-3 to TRBJ2-5; D gene ambiguous. The CDR3 is 13 amino acids. V was shortened by 2 bases and J by 5 bases, with 9 bases between the two germline ends. Germline assignment: CDR1 MNHEY and CDR2 SVGEGT. The CDR3 DNA follows: TGTGCCAGCAGTTACGTACCTTGGGAGACCCAGTACTTC. This gives the protein CASSYVPWETQYF.

With regard to this clonotype: The limits of the CDR3 on the DNA are not certain, so only TCRdb's listed CDR3 is given. The V and J genes are TRBV7-5 and TRBJ2-1; no DNA check was done on the table's D call, TRBD1. TRBV7-5 is a documented pseudogene. The CDR3 extends over 16 residues, inclusive of both ends. The CDR3: CISVPEAAGQHNEQFF.

V usage is TRBV6-1 and J usage is TRBJ1-2; unclear D gene. The V end lost 6 bases, the J end lost 8 bases, and 16 bases lay between the germline ends. The CDR3 covers 13 residues. Germline CDR1 reads MNHNS; CDR2 reads SASEGT. CDR3 sequence: CASRGWFPGGYTF. CDR3 DNA sequence: TGTGCCAGCAGGGGGTGGTTTCCTGGAGGCTACACCTTC.

The chain couples TRBV11-2 to TRBJ1-2, with no clear D. CDR3 size: 13 residues. V was cut by 0 bases and J by 7 bases, with 9 bases left in between. Looked up from germline, CDR1 is SGHAT and CDR2 is FQNNGV. CDR3 nucleotide sequence: TGTGCCAGCAGCTTAGATCGGCATAGTGGCTACACCTTC. Amino acid sequence: CASSLDRHSGYTF.

There are a few counts of this clonotype. The CDR3 is CASSLDRGRAGYTF. CDR3 nucleotides: TGTGCCAGCAGCCTCGACAGGGGCCGGGCTGGCTACACCTTC. The J gene is TRBJ1-2, the V gene TRBV7-9, with 8 positions matching TRBD1. The germline CDR1 and CDR2 sequences are SEHNR and FQNEAQ (reference sequence). J gave up 7 bases and V 5 bases, and 9 bases lay outside the gene matches. There are 14 residues in the CDR3.

The chain combines TRBV19 with TRBJ1-1; TRBD1 matches 7 bases. Germline V lookup: CDR1 LNHDA, CDR2 SQIVND (reference sequence). The CDR3 runs to 14 residues. V shed 2 bases, J shed 4 bases, and the junction held 4 bases outside the gene matches. CDR3 coding DNA: TGTGCCAGTAGTATACTCAGGGGGGGCACTGAAGCTTTCTTT. The encoded protein is CASSILRGGTEAFF.

This clonotype turned up a few times. V gene TRBV6-1 combines with J gene TRBJ2-5, with TRBD1 matching over 7 bases. Germline assignment: CDR1 MNHNS and CDR2 SASEGT. V gave up 1 base and J gave up 1 base; unmatched junction bases: 3. The CDR3 length is 15 residues. CDR3 region: CASSEDRGIQETQYF. The CDR3 region has the DNA TGTGCCAGCAGTGAAGACAGGGGCATCCAAGAGACCCAGTACTTC.

This clonotype turned up a few times. The chain links TRBV7-8 to TRBJ1-5, with a weak D call TRBD1 (5 bases). CDR1 and CDR2 from the germline V gene are SGHVS and FQNEAQ. The CDR3 length is 15 residues. Trimming cost V 3 bases and J 0 bases, with 9 bases left between them. The chain's CDR3 is CASSFARVSNQPQHF. The CDR3 nucleotides read TGTGCCAGCAGCTTCGCCAGGGTTAGCAATCAGCCCCAGCATTTT. Full variable domain (remainder filled in from reference TRBV7-8 and TRBJ1-5): GAGVSQSPRYKVAKRGQDVALRCDPISGHVSLFWYQQALGQGPEFLTYFQNEAQLDKSGLPSDRFFAERPEGSVSTLKIQRTQQEDSAVYLCASSFARVSNQPQHFGDGTRLSIL.

In its sample, this clonotype was seen a few times. The chain couples TRBV27 to TRBJ2-7, with 10 bases that match TRBD2. CDR3 length: 16 amino acids. V shed 5 bases, J shed 2 bases, and the junction held 9 bases outside the gene matches. Germline CDR1 reads MNHEY; CDR2 reads SMNVEV (reference sequence). Here the CDR3 reads CASSLRLAGLPYEQYF. The CDR3 bases are TGTGCCAGCAGTCTCCGACTAGCGGGTCTCCCCTACGAGCAGTACTTC.

The CDR3 coding sequence is TGTGCCAGCAGTGAAGGGACAGGGGGGGTTGGCAATCAGCCCCAGCATTTT. Translation: CASSEGTGGVGNQPQHF. V gene TRBV6-1 combines with J gene TRBJ1-5; 10 nucleotides align to TRBD1. The V and J ends lost 1 base and 2 bases, in that order; junction bases with no gene match: 5. The CDR3 covers 17 residues. The V gene's germline CDR1 is MNHNS and CDR2 SASEGT.